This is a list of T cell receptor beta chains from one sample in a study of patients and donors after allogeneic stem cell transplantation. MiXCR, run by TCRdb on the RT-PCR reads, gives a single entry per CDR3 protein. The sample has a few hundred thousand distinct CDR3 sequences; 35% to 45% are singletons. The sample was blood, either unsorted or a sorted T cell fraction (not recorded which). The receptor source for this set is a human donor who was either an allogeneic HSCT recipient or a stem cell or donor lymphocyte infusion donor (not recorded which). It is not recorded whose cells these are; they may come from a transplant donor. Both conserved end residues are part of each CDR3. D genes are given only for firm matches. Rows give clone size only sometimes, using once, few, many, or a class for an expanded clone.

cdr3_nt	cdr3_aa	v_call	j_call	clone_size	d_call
TGTGCCAGCAGCTCAAGGATTGCAGGTGAAGCTTTCTTT	CASSSRIAGEAFF	TRBV7-8	TRBJ1-1	few	-
TGCGCCAGCAGCCCCGGACTAGCGGGGGTCGATGAGCAGTTCTTC	CASSPGLAGVDEQFF	TRBV4-1	TRBJ2-1	-	TRBD2
TGCGCCAGCAGCCCCGGGCCGGGCCATTCACCCCTCCACTTT	CASSPGPGHSPLHF	TRBV5-1	TRBJ1-6	few	-
TGTGCCAGCAGCCGACTGGGGGCGCGAGGTGAAAAACTGTTTTTT	CASSRLGARGEKLFF	TRBV6-6	TRBJ1-4	-	-
TGTGCCAGCAGTGAATCCCCGGACCGAAGCTCTGGAAACACCATATATTTT	CASSESPDRSSGNTIYF	TRBV25-1	TRBJ1-3	-	-
TGTGCCAGCAGCCCAGTGAGCCACTTAGCCAAAAACATTCAGTACTTC	CASSPVSHLAKNIQYF	TRBV7-8	TRBJ2-4	few	-
TGTGCCACTCAGGGTACGAACACTGAAGCTTTCTTT	CATQGTNTEAFF	TRBV6-5	TRBJ1-1	-	-
TGCGCCAGCAACCTGCAGGAGGGTGATACTGAAGCTTTCTTT	CASNLQEGDTEAFF	TRBV5-1	TRBJ1-1	-	-
TGTGCCAGCAGCTTAAGAGGTCTCGAAGGGACTGAAGCTTTCTTT	CASSLRGLEGTEAFF	TRBV7-9	TRBJ1-1	few	-
TGTGCCATCCCTGGGGTAGGCCAGCCCCAGCATTTT	CAIPGVGQPQHF	TRBV12-3/TRBV12-4	TRBJ1-5	few	-
TGTGCCAGCAGTTTCGACAGGACGAACACCGGGGAGCTGTTTTTT	CASSFDRTNTGELFF	TRBV12-3/TRBV12-4	TRBJ2-2	-	-
TGTGCCACCAGCAGAAGGGGACAAATCTACAATGAGCAGTTCTTC	CATSRRGQIYNEQFF	TRBV15	TRBJ2-1	-	-
TGCGCCAGCAGCTTGACGGACACCCCTTGGGGCTACACCTTC	CASSLTDTPWGYTF	TRBV5-1	TRBJ1-2	-	-
TGTGCCATCCGAAAAGGGGGTTCACCCCTCCACTTT	CAIRKGGSPLHF	TRBV10-3	TRBJ1-6	few	-
TGTGCCAGCAGCCTTGGTGGGAACAGGGGGCCAAAGCATGAAAAACTGTTTTTT	CASSLGGNRGPKHEKLFF	TRBV4-2	TRBJ1-4	-	TRBD1
TGCAGCGTTACGCGTCTGGCAGGGGAAGGAGAGACCCAGTACTTC	CSVTRLAGEGETQYF	TRBV29-1	TRBJ2-5	-	-